This T cell receptor beta chain appears in the sequencing data of a study of T cell changes during pregnancy in multiple sclerosis. Germline V lookup: CDR1 MDHEN, CDR2 SYDVKM. CDR3 length: 14 residues. Deletions cut 4 bases from V and 8 bases from J, with 17 bases between. Profiled with immunoSEQ multiplex PCR; TCRdb holds only in-frame clones, not every one. The sample has some 44,000 clones; approximately 90% are singletons. The rearrangement links TRBV28 to TRBJ1-2; no clear D. The material sequenced was CD4+ T cells from peripheral blood mononuclear cells, taken before pregnancy. The sequence was obtained from a female donor with multiple sclerosis, enrolled in a pregnancy study. The CDR3 region has the DNA TGTGCCAGCAGTTCCTCGGAGGGTCTTGGGGGCTACACCTTC. Its protein product is CASSSSEGLGGYTF.